The sequence of this T cell receptor beta chain was determined in a study of cytomegalovirus exposure and HLA in healthy donors. The study, taken as a whole, reports: Most TCR sequences were uncommon, yet certain public TCRs appeared in many donors.

The PCR contained 60 Vbeta and 13 Jbeta primers. Authors' analysis steps: A follow-up analysis tallied tens of millions of unique TCR beta chains, approximately 10 million shared. Assay: immunoSEQ multiplex PCR; the TCRdb copy retains only in-frame clones and omits some. The D gene and trimming were derived from the DNA, and the V and J assignments and clone size from that table. In total, the table holds 190,000 or so clones. Germline V gives CDR1 MNHNY, CDR2 SVGAGI (reference sequence). The CDR3 is 14 amino acids. Germline trimming cut 8 bases from V and 4 bases from J; bases unmatched to any gene: 7. Turning to this clone: What it recognizes is unknown.

Sequencing was performed on PBMCs. This receptor was taken from a boy aged 5-17 years in good health and CMV-seronegative. The rearrangement uses TRBV6-6 and TRBJ2-5, with 10 nucleotides matching TRBD1. For the CDR3, the DNA is TGTGCCAGCGAGGACAGGGGGGTTGCAGAGACCCAGTACTTC. Translating it yields CASEDRGVAETQYF.